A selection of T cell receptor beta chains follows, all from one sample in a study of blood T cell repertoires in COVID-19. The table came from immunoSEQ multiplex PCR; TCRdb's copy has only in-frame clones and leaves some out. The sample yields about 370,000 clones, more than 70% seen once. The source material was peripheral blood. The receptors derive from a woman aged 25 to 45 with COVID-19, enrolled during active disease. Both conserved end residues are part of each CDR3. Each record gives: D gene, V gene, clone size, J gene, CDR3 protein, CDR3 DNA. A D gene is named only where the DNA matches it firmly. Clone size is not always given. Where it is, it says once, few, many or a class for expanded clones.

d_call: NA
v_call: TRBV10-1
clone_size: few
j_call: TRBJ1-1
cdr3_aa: CASSEFGMNTEAFF
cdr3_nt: TGCGCCAGCAGTGAGTTCGGGATGAACACTGAAGCTTTCTTT

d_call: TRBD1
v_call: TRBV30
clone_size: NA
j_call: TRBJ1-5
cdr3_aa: CAWSAAGTGRGQPQHF
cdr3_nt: TGTGCCTGGAGTGCCGCCGGGACAGGGAGAGGGCAGCCCCAGCATTTT

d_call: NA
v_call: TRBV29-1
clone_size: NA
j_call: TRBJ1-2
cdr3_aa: CSVEGRVTDGYTF
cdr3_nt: TGCAGCGTTGAAGGCAGGGTAACGGATGGCTACACCTTC

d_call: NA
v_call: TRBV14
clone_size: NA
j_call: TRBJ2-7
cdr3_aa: CASSQDLRFPFYEQYF
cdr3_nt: TGTGCCAGCAGCCAAGATCTGAGGTTTCCGTTCTACGAGCAGTACTTC

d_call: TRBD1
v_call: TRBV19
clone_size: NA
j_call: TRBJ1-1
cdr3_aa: CASSRRGQGNTEAFF
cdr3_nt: TGTGCCAGTAGTAGGAGGGGACAGGGGAACACTGAAGCTTTCTTT

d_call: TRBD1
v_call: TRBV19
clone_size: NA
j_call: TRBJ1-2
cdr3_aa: CASSIDPLLDRDYGYTF
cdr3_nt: TGTGCCAGTAGTATAGACCCCCTACTGGACAGGGACTATGGCTACACCTTC

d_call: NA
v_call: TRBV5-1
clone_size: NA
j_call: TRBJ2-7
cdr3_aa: CASSVGPGRYEQYF
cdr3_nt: TGCGCCAGCAGCGTGGGCCCCGGTCGGTACGAGCAGTACTTC

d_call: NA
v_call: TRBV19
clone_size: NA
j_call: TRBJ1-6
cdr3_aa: CASSIDIGDPLHF
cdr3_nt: TGTGCCAGTAGTATAGATATCGGGGATCCCCTCCACTTT

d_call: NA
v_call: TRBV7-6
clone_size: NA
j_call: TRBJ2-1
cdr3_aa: CASSLSGSSRNEQFF
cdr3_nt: TGTGCCAGCAGTCTGAGCGGCTCCTCTCGAAATGAGCAGTTCTTC

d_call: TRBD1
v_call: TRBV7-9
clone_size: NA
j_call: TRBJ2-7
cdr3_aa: CASSSDRGSLYEQYF
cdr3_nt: TGTGCCAGCAGCTCCGACAGGGGTTCATTATACGAGCAGTACTTC

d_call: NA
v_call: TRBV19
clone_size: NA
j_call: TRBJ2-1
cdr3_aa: CASSIGRVPNNEQFF
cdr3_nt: TGTGCCAGTAGTATTGGCCGGGTTCCCAACAATGAGCAGTTCTTC

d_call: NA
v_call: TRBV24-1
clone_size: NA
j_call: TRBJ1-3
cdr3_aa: CATSGPGSSGNTIYF
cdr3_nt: TGTGCCACCAGTGGTCCGGGGTCCTCTGGAAACACCATATATTTT

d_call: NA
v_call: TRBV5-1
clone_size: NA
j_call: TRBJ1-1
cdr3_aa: CASSMTRTNTEAFF
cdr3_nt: TGCGCCAGCAGCATGACAAGAACGAACACTGAAGCTTTCTTT

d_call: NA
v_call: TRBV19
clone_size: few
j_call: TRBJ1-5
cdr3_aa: CASSILGQGNQPQHF
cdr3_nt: TGTGCCAGTAGTATATTAGGCCAGGGGAATCAGCCCCAGCATTTT

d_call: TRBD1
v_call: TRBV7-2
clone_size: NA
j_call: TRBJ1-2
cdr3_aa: CASSLGGTGPNYGYTF
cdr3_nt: TGTGCCAGCAGCTTAGGGGGGACAGGGCCTAACTATGGCTACACCTTC

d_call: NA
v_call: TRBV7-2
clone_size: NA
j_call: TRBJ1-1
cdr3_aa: CASSLEGDTEAFF
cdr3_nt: TGTGCCAGCAGCTTAGAAGGGGACACTGAAGCTTTCTTT

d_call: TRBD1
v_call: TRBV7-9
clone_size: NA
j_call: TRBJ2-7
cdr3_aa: CASSRDSSYEQYF
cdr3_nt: TGTGCCAGCAGCCGGGACAGCTCCTACGAGCAGTACTTC

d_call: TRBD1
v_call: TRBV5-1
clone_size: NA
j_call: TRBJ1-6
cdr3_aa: CASSRDRGNSPLHF
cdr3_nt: TGCGCCAGCAGCAGGGACAGGGGGAATTCACCCCTCCACTTT

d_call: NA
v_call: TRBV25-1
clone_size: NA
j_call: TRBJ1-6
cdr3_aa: CASSRSFNSPLHF
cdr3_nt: TGTGCCAGCAGTAGGAGTTTCAATTCACCCCTCCACTTT

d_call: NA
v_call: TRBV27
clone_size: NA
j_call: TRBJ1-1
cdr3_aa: CASRSTGTLNTEAFF
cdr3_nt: TGTGCCAGCAGATCCACCGGGACACTGAACACTGAAGCTTTCTTT

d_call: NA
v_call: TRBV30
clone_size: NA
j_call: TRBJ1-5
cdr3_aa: CAWSGSGVQPQHF
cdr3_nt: TGTGCCTGGAGCGGGAGCGGGGTTCAGCCCCAGCATTTT

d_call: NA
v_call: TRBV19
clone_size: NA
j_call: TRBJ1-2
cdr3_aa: CASNRNREVYGYTF
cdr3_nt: TGTGCCAGTAACCGTAACAGGGAAGTCTATGGCTACACCTTC

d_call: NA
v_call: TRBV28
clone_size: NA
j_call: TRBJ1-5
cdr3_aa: CASSLSGAIQPQHF
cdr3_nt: TGTGCCAGCAGTTTATCAGGGGCTATTCAGCCCCAGCATTTT

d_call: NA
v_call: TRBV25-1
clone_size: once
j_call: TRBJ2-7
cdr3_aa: CASKGVGEQYF
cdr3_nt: TGTGCCAGCAAAGGGGTAGGAGAGCAGTACTTC

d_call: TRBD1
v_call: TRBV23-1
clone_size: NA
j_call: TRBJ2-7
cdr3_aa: CASRGTVQDEQYF
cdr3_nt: TGCGCCAGCAGGGGGACAGTTCAAGACGAGCAGTACTTC

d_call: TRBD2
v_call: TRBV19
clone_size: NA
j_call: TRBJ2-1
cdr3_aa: CASSPQTSGLYNEQFF
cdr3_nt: TGTGCCAGTAGTCCGCAGACTAGCGGCCTCTACAATGAGCAGTTCTTC

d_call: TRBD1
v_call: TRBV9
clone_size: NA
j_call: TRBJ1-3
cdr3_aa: CASSGQGISGNTIYF
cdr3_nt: TGTGCCAGCAGCGGACAGGGCATCTCTGGAAACACCATATATTTT

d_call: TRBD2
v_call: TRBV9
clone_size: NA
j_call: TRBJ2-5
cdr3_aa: CASSATSGSQTQYF
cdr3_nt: TGTGCCAGCAGCGCAACTAGCGGGAGCCAGACCCAGTACTTC

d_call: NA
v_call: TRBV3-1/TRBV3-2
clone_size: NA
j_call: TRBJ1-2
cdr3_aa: CASSQGYRSYGYTF
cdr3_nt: TGTGCCAGCAGCCAAGGGTACAGGTCATATGGCTACACCTTC

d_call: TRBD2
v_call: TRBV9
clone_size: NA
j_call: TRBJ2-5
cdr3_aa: CASSVVGLAGGTETQYF
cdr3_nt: TGTGCCAGCAGCGTAGTAGGACTAGCGGGAGGGACCGAGACCCAGTACTTC

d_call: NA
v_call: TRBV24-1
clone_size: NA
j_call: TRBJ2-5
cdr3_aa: CATSLGEETQYF
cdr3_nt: TGTGCCACCAGTCTAGGGGAAGAGACCCAGTACTTC

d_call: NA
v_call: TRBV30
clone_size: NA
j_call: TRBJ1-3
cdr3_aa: CAWSVYNSGNTIYF
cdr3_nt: TGTGCCTGGAGTGTATACAACTCTGGAAACACCATATATTTT

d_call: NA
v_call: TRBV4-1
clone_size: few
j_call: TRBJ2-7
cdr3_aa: CASSQETGVYEQYF
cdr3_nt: TGCGCCAGCAGCCAAGAGACGGGAGTCTACGAGCAGTACTTC

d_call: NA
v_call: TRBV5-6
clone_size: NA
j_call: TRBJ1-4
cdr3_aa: CASSLRRVGKLFF
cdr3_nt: TGTGCCAGCAGCTTGAGACGGGTAGGAAAACTGTTTTTT